These T cell receptor beta chains were read from a single sample in a study of OX40 agonist ivuxolimab in advanced cancers. TCRdb's copy holds only in-frame clones and misses some; the assay was immunoSEQ multiplex PCR. This sample carries about 97,000 clones, about 90% of them seen once, and the ten largest clones take 5.5%. Sequenced material: CD4+ or CD8+ T cells sorted from blood, taken in a trial of the OX40 agonist ivuxolimab. These receptors were obtained from an adult with an advanced solid tumor such as melanoma, head and neck, liver or kidney cancer. CDR3s include the opening cysteine and the closing phenylalanine or tryptophan. A D gene is named only where the DNA matches it firmly. The listing skips clone size in some rows; elsewhere it reads once, few, many or a size class.

TRBJ1-5 - TRBV27 - CASSFGTKGIPQHF TGTGCCAGCAGTTTCGGGACAAAAGGGATTCCCCAGCATTTT
TRBJ2-1 TRBD1 TRBV7-8 - CASRLSGQGSYNEQFF TGTGCCAGCCGACTATCGGGACAGGGATCCTACAATGAGCAGTTCTTC
TRBJ1-1 - TRBV7-2 - CASSLVQVSGQGTEAFF TGTGCCAGCAGCTTAGTACAGGTCTCGGGGCAGGGCACTGAAGCTTTCTTT
TRBJ2-3 - TRBV5-1 - CASRTDRLTDTQYF TGCGCCAGCCGAACGGACAGACTCACAGATACGCAGTATTTT
TRBJ2-3 TRBD2 TRBV7-3 few CASSLQPGLAADTQYF TGTGCCAGCAGCTTACAACCGGGACTAGCGGCAGATACGCAGTATTTT
TRBJ2-1 TRBD2 TRBV18 - CASSPPGGSRYEQFF TGTGCCAGCTCACCGCCGGGAGGGTCCAGGTATGAGCAGTTCTTC
TRBJ1-5 TRBD1 TRBV2 - CASTRDRFGQPQHF TGTGCCAGCACCAGGGACAGGTTCGGTCAGCCCCAGCATTTT
TRBJ1-2 - TRBV9 - CASSVGADYGYTF TGTGCCAGCAGCGTAGGGGCGGACTATGGCTACACCTTC
TRBJ2-5 TRBD2 TRBV5-1 - CASRGGGPQETQYF TGCGCCAGCAGGGGCGGGGGACCTCAAGAGACCCAGTACTTC
TRBJ2-7 TRBD2 TRBV6-5 once CASSFLPRTSNEQYF TGTGCCAGCAGTTTCTTACCGAGGACTAGCAACGAGCAGTACTTC
TRBJ1-1 - TRBV6-5 - CASSPKWNTEAFF TGTGCCAGCAGTCCAAAGTGGAACACTGAAGCTTTCTTT
TRBJ1-2 TRBD1 TRBV29-1 - CSAEDRANYGYTF TGCAGCGCAGAGGACAGGGCCAACTATGGCTACACCTTC
TRBJ1-2 TRBD1 TRBV9 - CASSVDIGDRENGYTF TGTGCCAGCAGCGTAGATATCGGGGACAGGGAAAATGGCTACACCTTC
TRBJ2-1 - TRBV5-1 few CASSLDLVSSYNEQFF TGCGCCAGCAGCTTGGATCTAGTAAGCTCCTACAATGAGCAGTTCTTC
TRBJ1-1 TRBD1 TRBV10-1 - CASSEFNLRDRGRSEAFF TGCGCCAGCAGTGAGTTTAACCTCCGGGACAGGGGCAGATCTGAAGCTTTCTTT
TRBJ2-3 TRBD1 TRBV27 - CASSSRQGTTDTQYF TGTGCCAGCAGTTCCAGACAGGGAACCACAGATACGCAGTATTTT
TRBJ1-1 TRBD1 TRBV15 - CATSRRQGMGTEAFF TGTGCCACCAGCAGACGACAGGGAATGGGAACTGAAGCTTTCTTT
TRBJ1-2 - TRBV7-7 - CASLERTFSLRLYGYTF TGTGCTAGCCTAGAGCGCACCTTCAGCCTCCGCCTCTATGGCTACACCTTC
TRBJ1-3 - TRBV5-1 once CASSSSDPRTSGNTIYF TGCGCCAGCAGCTCCTCTGACCCTCGGACCTCTGGAAACACCATATATTTT
TRBJ2-2 - TRBV30 few CAWSGHMNTGELFF TGTGCCTGGAGTGGGCACATGAACACCGGGGAGCTGTTTTTT
TRBJ2-1 - TRBV13 - CASRSRTAYNEQFF TGTGCCAGCAGGTCGAGGACAGCCTACAATGAGCAGTTCTTC
TRBJ2-1 TRBD1 TRBV5-1 - CASSTTGDSYNEQFF TGCGCCAGCAGCACTACAGGGGACTCCTACAATGAGCAGTTCTTC
TRBJ1-2 - TRBV11-1 - CASSFSGYGYTF TGTGCCAGCAGCTTCTCAGGTTATGGCTACACCTTC
TRBJ2-3 TRBD1 TRBV9 few CASSVSGGTGGTDTQYF TGTGCCAGCAGCGTTTCAGGAGGGACAGGGGGCACAGATACGCAGTATTTT
TRBJ2-1 - TRBV4-1 - CASSHGTFGDNEQFF TGCGCCAGCAGCCACGGGACTTTTGGGGACAATGAGCAGTTCTTC
TRBJ2-2 TRBD1 TRBV19 once CASTKTGPTGELFF TGTGCCAGTACTAAGACAGGGCCCACCGGGGAGCTGTTTTTT
TRBJ2-3 - TRBV11-3 - CASSFGGEADTQYF TGTGCCAGCAGCTTCGGCGGGGAGGCAGATACGCAGTATTTT
TRBJ1-3 - TRBV4-1 many CASSRIQGNTIYF TGCGCCAGCAGCCGAATACAAGGAAACACCATATATTTT
TRBJ2-7 - TRBV6-5 - CASSPGTLYEQYF TGTGCCAGCAGTCCCGGGACCCTTTACGAGCAGTACTTC
TRBJ1-1 - TRBV7-8 - CASSLYGVGNTEAFF TGTGCCAGCAGCTTGTATGGGGTAGGGAACACTGAAGCTTTCTTT
TRBJ1-1 - TRBV27 - CASSLTMSTEAFF TGTGCCAGCAGTTTAACCATGAGCACTGAAGCTTTCTTT
TRBJ1-5 - TRBV6-1 - CASSEAERGNQPQHF TGTGCCAGCAGTGAAGCTGAAAGGGGAAATCAGCCCCAGCATTTT
TRBJ2-7 - TRBV27 - CASSEDFSYEQYF TGTGCCAGCAGTGAGGATTTCTCCTACGAGCAGTACTTC
TRBJ2-1 - TRBV5-1 - CASSLYGSGLDEQFF TGCGCCAGCAGCTTGTATGGTAGCGGCTTGGATGAGCAGTTCTTC
TRBJ1-3 - TRBV27 - CAMCQSRAGNTIYF TGTGCCATGTGTCAGTCGAGAGCTGGAAACACCATATATTTT
TRBJ2-3 - TRBV7-3 - CASSLTRADTQYF TGTGCCAGCAGCTTAACTAGGGCCGATACGCAGTATTTT
TRBJ2-5 - TRBV7-9 - CASSLKTQYF TGTGCCAGCAGCTTAAAGACCCAGTACTTC
TRBJ2-5 - TRBV7-6 - CASSLGLQETQYF TGTGCCAGCAGCTTAGGACTGCAAGAGACCCAGTACTTC
TRBJ2-5 - TRBV6-6 - CASSARGETQYF TGTGCCAGCAGTGCGAGGGGGGAGACCCAGTACTTC
TRBJ1-1 - TRBV6-5 - CASTQGAEAFF TGTGCCAGCACTCAGGGCGCTGAAGCTTTCTTT
TRBJ1-1 TRBD1 TRBV14 - CASSIQGAGAFF TGTGCCAGCAGCATTCAGGGGGCGGGGGCTTTCTTT
TRBJ2-1 TRBD1 TRBV18 - CASSPPSTGGNEQFF TGTGCCAGCTCACCACCGAGTACAGGGGGCAATGAGCAGTTCTTC
TRBJ1-1 - TRBV10-3 - CATEGAVNTEAFF TGTGCCACCGAAGGAGCGGTGAACACTGAAGCTTTCTTT
TRBJ2-1 TRBD2 TRBV5-1 - CASSTGLAGGNEQFF TGCGCCAGCAGCACGGGACTAGCGGGCGGCAATGAGCAGTTCTTC